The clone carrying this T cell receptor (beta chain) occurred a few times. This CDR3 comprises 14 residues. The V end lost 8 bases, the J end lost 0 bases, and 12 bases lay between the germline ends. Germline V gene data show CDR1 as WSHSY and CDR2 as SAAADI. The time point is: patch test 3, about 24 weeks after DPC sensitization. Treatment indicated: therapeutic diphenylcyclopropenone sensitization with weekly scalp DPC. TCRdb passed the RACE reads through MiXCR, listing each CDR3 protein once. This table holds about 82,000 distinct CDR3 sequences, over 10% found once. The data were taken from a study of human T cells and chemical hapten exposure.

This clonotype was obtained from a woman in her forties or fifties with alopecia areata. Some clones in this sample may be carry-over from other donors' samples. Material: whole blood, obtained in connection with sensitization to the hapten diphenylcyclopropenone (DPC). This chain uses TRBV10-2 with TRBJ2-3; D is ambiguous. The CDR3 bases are TGCGCCAGCGCCGCAACGACTAGCACAGATACGCAGTATTTT. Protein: CASAATTSTDTQYF.